The 15 T cell receptor beta chains in this list originate from one sample, sequenced in a study of cytomegalovirus exposure and HLA in healthy donors. Amplification used 60 Vbeta primers and 13 Jbeta primers. The assay was immunoSEQ multiplex PCR, and TCRdb's table has in-frame clones only and misses some. The sample consists of 180,000 or so clones, 75% of them appearing once. Source material: PBMCs. The receptors here all came from a woman in her thirties or forties in good health and CMV-seropositive.

V and J are TRBV19 and TRBJ2-2; 10 nucleotides line up with TRBD1. The germline V gene has CDR1 LNHDA and CDR2 SQIVND (reference sequence). CDR3 length equals 16 residues. Germline trimming cut 6 bases from V and 4 bases from J; bases unmatched to any gene: 8. The CDR3 DNA follows: TGTGCCAGTAGAAGCCGGGACAGGGGCGGCACCGGGGAGCTGTTTTTT. Translated, it gives CASRSRDRGGTGELFF.

V usage is TRBV13 and J usage is TRBJ1-5; 9 positions match TRBD1. V gave up 0 bases and J gave up 4 bases; unmatched junction bases: 7. This CDR3 has 17 amino acids. CDR1 is PRHDT, CDR2 FYEKMQ, per germline (reference sequence). The CDR3: CASSLGPDRGTNQPQHF. CDR3 DNA: TGTGCCAGCAGCTTAGGCCCGGACAGGGGAACGAATCAGCCCCAGCATTTT.

V gene TRBV9 combines with J gene TRBJ1-2; D gene unclear. The CDR3 extends over 12 amino acids. V was shortened by 1 base and J by 8 bases, with 9 bases between the two germline ends. Germline loops: CDR1 SGDLS, CDR2 YYNGEE. The CDR3 nucleotides are TGTGCCAGCAGCGTAACCGGGGAGGGCTACACCTTC. Its translation: CASSVTGEGYTF.

The chain carries TRBV5-5 and TRBJ1-3, with TRBD1 identical over 7 bases. Trimming cost V 0 bases and J 0 bases; bases outside gene matches: 6. This CDR3 is built from 17 residues. From germline, CDR1 is SGHKS and CDR2 YYEKEE (reference sequence). The DNA of the CDR3 is TGTGCCAGCAGCTTGGTCCCAGGGGGGACCTCTGGAAACACCATATATTTT. Its protein product is CASSLVPGGTSGNTIYF.

This clone occurred a few times. The J gene is TRBJ2-1, the V gene TRBV9; 15 positions agree with TRBD2. V shed 3 bases, J shed 7 bases, and the junction held 2 bases outside the gene matches. The germline V gene encodes CDR1 SGDLS and CDR2 YYNGEE. This CDR3 is 15 amino acids long. The CDR3 reads CASSGGLAGGNEQFF. CDR3 DNA sequence: TGTGCCAGCAGCGGCGGACTAGCGGGAGGGAATGAGCAGTTCTTC.

V gene TRBV28 combines with J gene TRBJ2-7; TRBD2 matches 7 bases. The CDR3 runs to 12 residues. The V segment lost 10 bases and the J segment 7 bases; nucleotides outside the gene matches: 10. Germline-derived CDR1 and CDR2 are MDHEN and SYDVKM. This CDR3 is CANSNNGREQYF. CDR3 DNA sequence: TGTGCCAATAGTAACAACGGGAGGGAGCAGTACTTC.

The CDR3, as DNA: TGTGCCAGCAGTTATCGGGCAGGAGGGAACTATGGCTACACCTTC. It encodes CASSYRAGGNYGYTF. The chain couples TRBV6-5 to TRBJ1-2; D is unresolved. Germline V CDR1 and CDR2: MNHEY, SVGAGI. The CDR3 runs to 15 residues. With 3 bases removed from V and 2 bases from J, the gap between germline ends came to 13 bases.

This sequence joins TRBV19 and TRBJ1-2; D remains unclear. CDR1 is LNHDA, CDR2 SQIVND, per germline (reference sequence). V was trimmed by 3 bases and J by 7 bases, leaving 18 bases between them. This CDR3 region has 15 residues. CDR3 region: CASSIGTAGFSGYTF. As DNA, the CDR3 is TGTGCCAGTAGTATTGGAACAGCGGGCTTCTCTGGCTACACCTTC.

This rearrangement joins TRBV10-1 to TRBJ2-7; 8 nucleotides align to TRBD2. V trimming: 8 bases; J trimming: 1 base; junction bases outside the gene matches: 7. CDR3 size: 14 residues. Germline lookup yields CDR1 WNHNN and CDR2 SYGVQD (reference sequence). DNA of the CDR3: TGCGCCAGCTCCCCTAGCGGGTCTTCCTACGAGCAGTACTTC. It encodes CASSPSGSSYEQYF.

This sequence joins TRBV4-2 and TRBJ1-3; TRBD1 matches 8 bases. V was pared by 2 bases and J by 0 bases, with 9 bases of the junction left unmatched. Germline V CDR1 and CDR2: LGHNA, YNFKEQ. The CDR3 totals 18 residues. DNA for the CDR3: TGTGCCAGCAGCCAACTTGACGGGACAGGCCTCTCTGGAAACACCATATATTTT. Residues: CASSQLDGTGLSGNTIYF.

The CDR3 DNA follows: TGTGCCAGCAGGGGCTCGGGGGACTATGGCTACACCTTC. This translates into CASRGSGDYGYTF. The V gene is TRBV28, the J gene TRBJ1-2, with D perhaps TRBD1 (5 bases). The CDR3 covers 13 residues. Trimming removed 6 bases at V and 3 bases at J, with 11 bases between. Germline values: CDR1 MDHEN, CDR2 SYDVKM.

This clone was recorded a few times. The CDR3: CASSQERVTSGMEEQYF. The CDR3 DNA reads as TGCGCCAGCAGCCAAGAGAGGGTGACTAGCGGGATGGAAGAGCAGTACTTC. The rearrangement uses TRBV4-1 and TRBJ2-7; 11 nucleotides match TRBD2. The CDR3 has 17 amino acids. J lost 7 bases, V lost 0 bases, and 11 bases had no gene match. CDR1 is MGHRA and CDR2 is YSYEKL in the germline V gene.

The chain is built from TRBV5-1 and TRBJ2-7; D perhaps matches TRBD1 (6 bases). The germline CDR1 and CDR2 sequences are SGHRS and YFSETQ. Trimming took 4 bases from V and 5 from J, leaving 16 bases between them. This CDR3 spans 14 amino acids. CDR3 nucleotides: TGCGCCAGCAGCCCGTCGACAGGTACAAACGAGCAGTACTTC. This translates into CASSPSTGTNEQYF.

Only one count was recorded for this clone. The rearrangement uses TRBV5-1 and TRBJ2-1, with 9 bases that match TRBD2. Trimming took 2 bases from V and 6 from J; bases not matched to a gene: 9. CDR3 length equals 16 residues. The germline V gene encodes CDR1 SGHRS and CDR2 YFSETQ. CDR3 sequence: CASSLTSGSTRNEQFF. Written as DNA, the CDR3 is TGCGCCAGCAGCTTAACTAGCGGGTCTACACGCAATGAGCAGTTCTTC.

The chain is built from TRBV14 and TRBJ2-3; D possibly corresponds to TRBD1 (5 bases). V was cut by 0 bases and J by 0 bases, with 13 bases left in between. The CDR3 totals 17 residues. CDR1 is SGHDN, CDR2 FVKESK, per germline. DNA of the CDR3: TGTGCCAGCAGCCAAGATTGGGTCAGGGCTAGCACAGATACGCAGTATTTT. It translates to CASSQDWVRASTDTQYF. The variable domain in full, with the rest retrieved from reference TRBV14 and TRBJ2-3, is EAGVTQFPSHSVIEKGQTVTLRCDPISGHDNLYWYRRVMGKEIKFLLHFVKESKQDESGMPNNRFLAERTGGTYSTLKVQPAELEDSGVYFCASSQDWVRASTDTQYFGPGTRLTVL.